Listed below are T cell receptor beta chains from one sample, sequenced in a study of vaccination and CD4 T cells after COVID-19. These TCRs' antigens remain unknown. TCRdb re-derived calls from the PCR reads in MiXCR, one entry per CDR3 protein. The sample lists over 10,000 distinct CDR3 sequences, around 50% occurring once. Material: CD4+ T cells from blood, cultured in vitro. Source of these receptors: a human donor who had recovered from COVID-19. Both conserved end residues are part of each CDR3. D genes are given only for firm matches. Only some rows state a clone size, as once, few, many or a class for expanded clones.

cdr3_nt: TGTGCCAGCAGCCGCAGGGGAATCGGCGCCGGGGAGCTGTTTTTT
cdr3_aa: CASSRRGIGAGELFF
j_call: TRBJ2-2
clone_size: once
v_call: TRBV6-1
d_call: -

cdr3_nt: TGTGCCAGCAGTCCCCGCGCAGGAAGGGCCTCCGGGGCCAACGTCCTGACTTTC
cdr3_aa: CASSPRAGRASGANVLTF
j_call: TRBJ2-6
clone_size: few
v_call: TRBV27
d_call: -

cdr3_nt: TGTGCCACCAGCAGAGATCTTAGCGGGATGTTGAGTGAGCAGTTCTTC
cdr3_aa: CATSRDLSGMLSEQFF
j_call: TRBJ2-1
clone_size: -
v_call: TRBV15
d_call: TRBD2

cdr3_nt: TGCAGTGCTTACGTCCCGGGACAGGGATCGGAGACCCAGTACTTC
cdr3_aa: CSAYVPGQGSETQYF
j_call: TRBJ2-5
clone_size: medium-sized
v_call: TRBV20-1
d_call: TRBD1

cdr3_nt: TGTGCCAGCAGCCAAGCCGGGACAGGGATTTATGGCTACACCTTC
cdr3_aa: CASSQAGTGIYGYTF
j_call: TRBJ1-2
clone_size: -
v_call: TRBV28
d_call: TRBD1

cdr3_nt: TGTGCCAGCAGCCAACAGGGGGTGAACACTGAAGCTTTCTTT
cdr3_aa: CASSQQGVNTEAFF
j_call: TRBJ1-1
clone_size: -
v_call: TRBV2
d_call: TRBD1

cdr3_nt: TGTGCCAGCAGCCGGGACAGGGTAATCTACGAGCAGTACTTC
cdr3_aa: CASSRDRVIYEQYF
j_call: TRBJ2-7
clone_size: -
v_call: TRBV27
d_call: TRBD1

cdr3_nt: TGTGCCAGCAGTCGGACTAGCGAGGGAAACATTCAGTACTTC
cdr3_aa: CASSRTSEGNIQYF
j_call: TRBJ2-4
clone_size: few
v_call: TRBV6-1
d_call: TRBD2

cdr3_nt: TGCAGTGCTACCGGGTTCAACAATGAGCAGTTCTTC
cdr3_aa: CSATGFNNEQFF
j_call: TRBJ2-1
clone_size: -
v_call: TRBV20-1
d_call: -

cdr3_nt: TGTGCCAGCAGCCTAAATGGACCCATGAACACTGAAGCTTTCTTT
cdr3_aa: CASSLNGPMNTEAFF
j_call: TRBJ1-1
clone_size: once
v_call: TRBV7-2
d_call: -

cdr3_nt: TGTGCCAGCACGGGCTACAGGTTAGGGACTGAAGCTTTCTTT
cdr3_aa: CASTGYRLGTEAFF
j_call: TRBJ1-1
clone_size: -
v_call: TRBV6-2/TRBV6-3
d_call: -

cdr3_nt: TGCGCCAGCAGCACAGGGACAGTCCAAGAGACCCAGTACTTC
cdr3_aa: CASSTGTVQETQYF
j_call: TRBJ2-5
clone_size: -
v_call: TRBV5-1
d_call: TRBD1

cdr3_nt: TGTGCCAGCAGCGAGACGAACACTGAAGCTTTCTTT
cdr3_aa: CASSETNTEAFF
j_call: TRBJ1-1
clone_size: -
v_call: TRBV7-8
d_call: -

cdr3_nt: TGTGCCAGCAGCTTCGGGACAGGGACGGGGTACGAGCAGTACTTC
cdr3_aa: CASSFGTGTGYEQYF
j_call: TRBJ2-7
clone_size: -
v_call: TRBV11-3
d_call: TRBD1

cdr3_nt: TGCAGTGCTAGACACTCGACTAGCGGAAACACCATATATTTT
cdr3_aa: CSARHSTSGNTIYF
j_call: TRBJ1-3
clone_size: few
v_call: TRBV20-1
d_call: -

cdr3_nt: TGTGCCAGCAGCGCTAGACCCCTCGACAGGGGGAATTATGGCTACACCTTC
cdr3_aa: CASSARPLDRGNYGYTF
j_call: TRBJ1-2
clone_size: few
v_call: TRBV21-1
d_call: -

cdr3_nt: TGTGCCACCAGTGATCGGACGAAGACAGGGCGAGGCTACACCTTC
cdr3_aa: CATSDRTKTGRGYTF
j_call: TRBJ1-2
clone_size: few
v_call: TRBV24-1
d_call: TRBD1

cdr3_nt: TGTGCCAGCAGGGGGACAGGGAGGCATTCACCCCTCCACTTT
cdr3_aa: CASRGTGRHSPLHF
j_call: TRBJ1-6
clone_size: -
v_call: TRBV6-2/TRBV6-3
d_call: TRBD1

cdr3_nt: TGCAGTGCTAGAGCCCCGCCCCAAGAGACCCAGTACTTC
cdr3_aa: CSARAPPQETQYF
j_call: TRBJ2-5
clone_size: once
v_call: TRBV20-1
d_call: -

cdr3_nt: TGTGCCAGCAGCTTAGGAGGAGGGTTGGAGACCCAGTACTTC
cdr3_aa: CASSLGGGLETQYF
j_call: TRBJ2-5
clone_size: -
v_call: TRBV7-2
d_call: -

cdr3_nt: TGTGCCAGCAGTACCCGACTAGCCGCGCACCATGAGCAGTTCTTC
cdr3_aa: CASSTRLAAHHEQFF
j_call: TRBJ2-1
clone_size: -
v_call: TRBV12-3/TRBV12-4
d_call: TRBD2

cdr3_nt: TGTGCCAGCAGAACCAGGGGGCGCGACACCGGGGAGCTGTTTTTT
cdr3_aa: CASRTRGRDTGELFF
j_call: TRBJ2-2
clone_size: -
v_call: TRBV7-9
d_call: TRBD1

cdr3_nt: TGTGCCAGCAGTGAAACGGTTAACTATGGCTGCACCTTC
cdr3_aa: CASSETVNYGCTF
j_call: TRBJ1-2
clone_size: -
v_call: TRBV6-1
d_call: -

cdr3_nt: TGCAGCAAAAGCGGGAGAGGGGGCACAGATACGCAGTATTTT
cdr3_aa: CSKSGRGGTDTQYF
j_call: TRBJ2-3
clone_size: -
v_call: TRBV20-1
d_call: TRBD2

cdr3_nt: TGTGCCAGCAACTATAAGGGACAGGGGGAGGAGACCCAGTACTTC
cdr3_aa: CASNYKGQGEETQYF
j_call: TRBJ2-5
clone_size: few
v_call: TRBV21-1
d_call: -

cdr3_nt: TGTGCCAGCGGATTTGAAAAACTGTTTTTT
cdr3_aa: CASGFEKLFF
j_call: TRBJ1-4
clone_size: few
v_call: TRBV7-9
d_call: -

cdr3_nt: TGTGCCAGCAGCTTAGGGGCCGGGACAGGGAACACTGAAGCTTTCTTT
cdr3_aa: CASSLGAGTGNTEAFF
j_call: TRBJ1-1
clone_size: -
v_call: TRBV7-9
d_call: TRBD1

cdr3_nt: TGTGCCAGCAGCCGCCAATACACTGAAGCTTTCTTT
cdr3_aa: CASSRQYTEAFF
j_call: TRBJ1-1
clone_size: -
v_call: TRBV14
d_call: -

cdr3_nt: TGCAGTGCCGCCCGGGCCACTGAAGCTTTCTTT
cdr3_aa: CSAARATEAFF
j_call: TRBJ1-1
clone_size: -
v_call: TRBV20-1
d_call: -

cdr3_nt: TGTGCCAGCAGCTTGCACGGGACCGGCTACGAGCAGTACTTC
cdr3_aa: CASSLHGTGYEQYF
j_call: TRBJ2-7
clone_size: few
v_call: TRBV5-4
d_call: -

cdr3_nt: TGTGCCAGCAACCCCGGGACAGGGGTCTACGAGCAGTACTTC
cdr3_aa: CASNPGTGVYEQYF
j_call: TRBJ2-7
clone_size: -
v_call: TRBV27
d_call: TRBD1

cdr3_nt: TGTGCCAGCAGCCTCCAGACCCCCACCTACGAGCAGTACTTC
cdr3_aa: CASSLQTPTYEQYF
j_call: TRBJ2-7
clone_size: -
v_call: TRBV7-2
d_call: -

cdr3_nt: TGTGCCACCAGCGATCCTGGACAGATCCAAGAGACCCAGTACTTC
cdr3_aa: CATSDPGQIQETQYF
j_call: TRBJ2-5
clone_size: -
v_call: TRBV15
d_call: -

cdr3_nt: TGTGCCAGCAGCTTAGCCCAGGGCGCATCCTACGAGCAGTACTTC
cdr3_aa: CASSLAQGASYEQYF
j_call: TRBJ2-7
clone_size: few
v_call: TRBV11-3
d_call: -

cdr3_nt: TGTGCCAGCAGCTTAGAACAGGCCAGATCCTACGAGCAGTACTTC
cdr3_aa: CASSLEQARSYEQYF
j_call: TRBJ2-7
clone_size: -
v_call: TRBV11-2
d_call: -

cdr3_nt: TGTGCCAGCAGCCAAGTGTCCCCCCAGCGGAGCTCCTACGAGCAGTACTTC
cdr3_aa: CASSQVSPQRSSYEQYF
j_call: TRBJ2-7
clone_size: -
v_call: TRBV4-2
d_call: -

cdr3_nt: TGTGCCAGCAGCCTAGACAGGGGCCCGTCCTACGAGCAGTACTTC
cdr3_aa: CASSLDRGPSYEQYF
j_call: TRBJ2-7
clone_size: -
v_call: TRBV7-6
d_call: TRBD1

cdr3_nt: TGTGCCAGCAGCCAACTGACAGGGGACTATGGCTACACCTTC
cdr3_aa: CASSQLTGDYGYTF
j_call: TRBJ1-2
clone_size: -
v_call: TRBV7-2
d_call: TRBD1

cdr3_nt: TGTGCCAGCAGCAAAAATTGTGTGAGTCAGCCCCAGCATTTT
cdr3_aa: CASSKNCVSQPQHF
j_call: TRBJ1-5
clone_size: -
v_call: TRBV21-1
d_call: -

cdr3_nt: TGTGCCAGCGTGGTTGACCCGAACACTGAAGCTTTCTTT
cdr3_aa: CASVVDPNTEAFF
j_call: TRBJ1-1
clone_size: -
v_call: TRBV2
d_call: -

cdr3_nt: TGTGCCAGCAGTTACTCCCGGCCAGGCACCGGGGAGCTGTTTTTT
cdr3_aa: CASSYSRPGTGELFF
j_call: TRBJ2-2
clone_size: -
v_call: TRBV6-5
d_call: -

cdr3_nt: TGTGCCAGCAGCCCCCCTGGCCTAGGTGACAGTTCAGAGGCCCAGTACTTC
cdr3_aa: CASSPPGLGDSSEAQYF
j_call: TRBJ2-5
clone_size: -
v_call: TRBV7-8
d_call: -

cdr3_nt: TGTGCCAGCAGCTTAGGTCCTAGCGGGGGGGTTGAGCAGTTCTTC
cdr3_aa: CASSLGPSGGVEQFF
j_call: TRBJ2-1
clone_size: -
v_call: TRBV7-2
d_call: TRBD2

cdr3_nt: TGTGCCAGCAGCTTCGACTCTAAGGGTTCGACTTTCTTT
cdr3_aa: CASSFDSKGSTFF
j_call: TRBJ1-1
clone_size: -
v_call: TRBV7-9
d_call: -

cdr3_nt: TGTGCCAGCAGCACCCCCCGCCGGGGGGAAAACATGAACACTGAAGCTTTCTTT
cdr3_aa: CASSTPRRGENMNTEAFF
j_call: TRBJ1-1
clone_size: -
v_call: TRBV7-6
d_call: -

cdr3_nt: TGTGCCAGTAGGAGGGACAGAGGGACCGTAACCCTCCACTTT
cdr3_aa: CASRRDRGTVTLHF
j_call: TRBJ1-6
clone_size: few
v_call: TRBV19
d_call: TRBD1

cdr3_nt: TGTGCCAGCAGCTTAGTTCGGGCATCCTACGAGCAGTACTTC
cdr3_aa: CASSLVRASYEQYF
j_call: TRBJ2-7
clone_size: -
v_call: TRBV11-3
d_call: -

cdr3_nt: TGTGCCAGCAGCCCTCGAGGTAGCACAGATACGCAGTATTTT
cdr3_aa: CASSPRGSTDTQYF
j_call: TRBJ2-3
clone_size: -
v_call: TRBV11-2
d_call: -

cdr3_nt: TGTGCCAGCACCAAGGGCAGACTGAACACTGAAGCTTTCTTT
cdr3_aa: CASTKGRLNTEAFF
j_call: TRBJ1-1
clone_size: -
v_call: TRBV6-1
d_call: -

cdr3_nt: TGTGCCAGCAGTCGAACCACAGGGATGGGTTCACCCCTCCACTTT
cdr3_aa: CASSRTTGMGSPLHF
j_call: TRBJ1-6
clone_size: -
v_call: TRBV6-1
d_call: -

cdr3_nt: TGTGCCAGCAGCTTGGGGATTGACAGGGGCTATGGCTACACCTTC
cdr3_aa: CASSLGIDRGYGYTF
j_call: TRBJ1-2
clone_size: -
v_call: TRBV7-9
d_call: TRBD1

cdr3_nt: TGTGCCAGTAGCGGGACTAGCGGGAGGAATGAGCAGTTCTTC
cdr3_aa: CASSGTSGRNEQFF
j_call: TRBJ2-1
clone_size: -
v_call: TRBV19
d_call: TRBD2